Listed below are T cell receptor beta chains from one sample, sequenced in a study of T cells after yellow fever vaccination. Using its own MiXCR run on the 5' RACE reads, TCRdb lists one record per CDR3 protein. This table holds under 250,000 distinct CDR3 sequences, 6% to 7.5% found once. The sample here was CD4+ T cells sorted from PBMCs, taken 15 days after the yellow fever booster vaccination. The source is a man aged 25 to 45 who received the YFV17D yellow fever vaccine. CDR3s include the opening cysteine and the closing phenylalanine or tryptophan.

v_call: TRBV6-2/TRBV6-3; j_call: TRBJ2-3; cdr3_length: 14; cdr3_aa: CASSYVGAINTQYF
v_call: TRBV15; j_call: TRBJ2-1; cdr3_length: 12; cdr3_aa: CATSRGGTSEFF
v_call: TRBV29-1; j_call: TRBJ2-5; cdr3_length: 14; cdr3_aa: CSVESAGRQETQYF
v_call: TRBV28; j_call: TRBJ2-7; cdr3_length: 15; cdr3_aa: CASSLRGRGSYEQYF
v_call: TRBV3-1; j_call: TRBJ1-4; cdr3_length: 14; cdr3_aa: CASSQLGLGEKLFF
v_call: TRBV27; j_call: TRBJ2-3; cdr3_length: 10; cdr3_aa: CASRNYTQYF
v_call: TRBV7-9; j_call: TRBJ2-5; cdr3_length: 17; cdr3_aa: CASSLVRLAGNGETQYF
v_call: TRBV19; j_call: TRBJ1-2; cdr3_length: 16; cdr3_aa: CASSVPPGRANYGYTF
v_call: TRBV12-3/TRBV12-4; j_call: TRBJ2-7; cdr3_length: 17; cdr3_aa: CASSFSGTSGSSYEQYF
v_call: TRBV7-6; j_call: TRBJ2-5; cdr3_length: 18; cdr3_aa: CASSLVIGVREGQETQYF
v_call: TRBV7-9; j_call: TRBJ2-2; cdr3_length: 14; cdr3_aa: CASSTDVNTGELFF
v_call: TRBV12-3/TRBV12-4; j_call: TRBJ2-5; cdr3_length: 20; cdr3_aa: CASSLRLGGAGTRTQETQYF
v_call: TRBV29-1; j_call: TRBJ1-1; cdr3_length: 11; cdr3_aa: CSVVAAPEAFF
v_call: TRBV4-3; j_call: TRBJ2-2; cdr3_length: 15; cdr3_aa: CASSQEPPGPGELFF
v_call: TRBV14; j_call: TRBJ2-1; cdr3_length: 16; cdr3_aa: CASSPLGLAVNNEQFF
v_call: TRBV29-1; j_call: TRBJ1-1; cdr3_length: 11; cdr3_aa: CSSTPGTEAFF
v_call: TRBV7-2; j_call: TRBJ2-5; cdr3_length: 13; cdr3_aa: CASSLGWRETQYF
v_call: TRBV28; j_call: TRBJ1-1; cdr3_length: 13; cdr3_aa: CASSAGQLRGAFF
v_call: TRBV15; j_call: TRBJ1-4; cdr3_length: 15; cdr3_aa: CATSPRQGVREKLFF
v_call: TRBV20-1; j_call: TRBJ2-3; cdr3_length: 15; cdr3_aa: CSASRNPQRTDTQYF
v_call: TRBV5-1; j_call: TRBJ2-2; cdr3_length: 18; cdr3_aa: CASSLEPAGLAVTGELFF
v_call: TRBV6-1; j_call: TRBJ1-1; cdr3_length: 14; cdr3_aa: CASRETGMNTEAFF
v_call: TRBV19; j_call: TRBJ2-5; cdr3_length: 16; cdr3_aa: CASSPILAGDRRTQYF
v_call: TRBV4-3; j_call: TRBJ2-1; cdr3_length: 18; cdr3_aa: CASSQDPPRAGGPGEQFF
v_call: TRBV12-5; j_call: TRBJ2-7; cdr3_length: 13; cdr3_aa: CASGLGTSYEQYF
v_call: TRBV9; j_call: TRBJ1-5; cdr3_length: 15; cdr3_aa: CASSVGQGAGQPQHF
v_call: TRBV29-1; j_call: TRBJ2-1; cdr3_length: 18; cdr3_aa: CSVGREVAGGTGDNEQFF
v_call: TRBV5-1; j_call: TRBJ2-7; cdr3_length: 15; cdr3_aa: CASSLGGRPRSEQYF
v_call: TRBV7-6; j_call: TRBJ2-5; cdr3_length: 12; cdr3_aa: CASSWVPETQYF
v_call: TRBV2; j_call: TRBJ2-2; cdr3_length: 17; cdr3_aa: CASRRGTSGGNTGELFF
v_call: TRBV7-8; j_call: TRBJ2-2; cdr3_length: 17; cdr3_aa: CASSFPPRGPNTGELFF
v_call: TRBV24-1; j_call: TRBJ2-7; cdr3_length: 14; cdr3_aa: CATAPSRVPYEQYF
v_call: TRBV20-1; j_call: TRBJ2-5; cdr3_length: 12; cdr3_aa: CSARGGEETQYF
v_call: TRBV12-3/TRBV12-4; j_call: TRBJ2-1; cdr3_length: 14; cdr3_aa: CASSLARRYNEQFF
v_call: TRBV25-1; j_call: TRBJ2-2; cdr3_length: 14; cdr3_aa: CASSRTANTGELFF
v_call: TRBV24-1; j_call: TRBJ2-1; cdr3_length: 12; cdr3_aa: CASGTTHGEQFF
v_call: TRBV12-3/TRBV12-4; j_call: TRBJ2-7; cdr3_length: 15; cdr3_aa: CASTPGGVSYYEQYF
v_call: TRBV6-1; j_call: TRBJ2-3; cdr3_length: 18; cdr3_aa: CASRPHKTGGKPTDTQYF
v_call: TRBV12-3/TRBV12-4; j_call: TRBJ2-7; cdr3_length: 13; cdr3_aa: CASSFLRSHEQYF
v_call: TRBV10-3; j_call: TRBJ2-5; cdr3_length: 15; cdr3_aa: CAISEWDRGQETQYF
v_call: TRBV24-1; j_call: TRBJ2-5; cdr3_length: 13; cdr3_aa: CATSDWGGETQYF
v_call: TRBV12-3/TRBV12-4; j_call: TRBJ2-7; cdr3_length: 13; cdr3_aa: CASSTGTGVEQYF
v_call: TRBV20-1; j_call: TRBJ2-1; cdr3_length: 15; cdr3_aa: CSARDTGGNYNEQFF
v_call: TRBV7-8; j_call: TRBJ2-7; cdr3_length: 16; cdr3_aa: CASSRRGGSGGNEQYF
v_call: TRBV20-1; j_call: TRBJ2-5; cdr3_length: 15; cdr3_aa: CSASRGGRARETQYF
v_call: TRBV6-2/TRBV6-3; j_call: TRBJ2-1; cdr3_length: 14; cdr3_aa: CASSQGGSYNEQFF
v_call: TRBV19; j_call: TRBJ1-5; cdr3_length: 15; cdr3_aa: CASSTTGTSNQPQHF
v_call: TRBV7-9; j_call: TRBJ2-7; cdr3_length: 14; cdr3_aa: CASSLSRARSEQYF
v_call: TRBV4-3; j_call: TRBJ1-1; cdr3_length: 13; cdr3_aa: CASSQEGRTEAFF
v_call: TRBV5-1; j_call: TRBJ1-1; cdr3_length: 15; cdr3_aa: CASSLSGGERTEAFF
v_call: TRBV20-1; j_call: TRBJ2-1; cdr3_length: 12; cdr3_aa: CSARDLRQWQFF
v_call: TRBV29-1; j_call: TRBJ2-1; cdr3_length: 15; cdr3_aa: CSVAFGTSGNNEQFF
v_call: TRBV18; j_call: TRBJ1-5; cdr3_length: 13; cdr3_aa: CASSPEGLLAQHF
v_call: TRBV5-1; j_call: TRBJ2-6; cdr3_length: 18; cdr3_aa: CASSLRTGVGSGANVLTF